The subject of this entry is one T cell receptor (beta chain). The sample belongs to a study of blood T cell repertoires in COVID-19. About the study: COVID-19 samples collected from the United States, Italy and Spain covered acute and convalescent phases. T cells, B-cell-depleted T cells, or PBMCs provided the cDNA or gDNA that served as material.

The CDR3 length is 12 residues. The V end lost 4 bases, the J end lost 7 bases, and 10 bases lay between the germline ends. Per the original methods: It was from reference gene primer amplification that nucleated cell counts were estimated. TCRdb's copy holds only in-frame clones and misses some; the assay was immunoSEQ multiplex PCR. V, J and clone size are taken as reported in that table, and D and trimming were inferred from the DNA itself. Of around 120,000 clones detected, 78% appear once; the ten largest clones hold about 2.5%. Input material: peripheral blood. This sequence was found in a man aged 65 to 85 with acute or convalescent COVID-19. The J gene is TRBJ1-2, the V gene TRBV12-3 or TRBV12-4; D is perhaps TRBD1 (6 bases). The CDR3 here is CASSSQGFGYTF. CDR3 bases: TGTGCCAGCAGTTCACAGGGTTTTGGCTACACCTTC.